Listed below are T cell receptor beta chains from one sample, sequenced in a study of cytomegalovirus exposure and HLA in healthy donors. The repertoire was sequenced with immunoSEQ multiplex PCR; TCRdb's copy has only in-frame clones and lacks some. The data contain under 80,000 clones, approximately 67% of them singletons. The sample consisted of PBMCs. The source of these receptors is a woman in her 30s in good health and CMV-seronegative. The CDR3 runs from the conserved cysteine through the conserved F or W. D genes are given only for firm matches. Expanded clones get a size class; other rows say once, few or many, or leave the size out.

d_call,clone_size,v_call,cdr3_aa
TRBD1,.,TRBV2,CASSGRTGAADTQYF
TRBD2,.,TRBV19,CASSMGRRGTDTQYF
TRBD1,.,TRBV5-6,CASSPRQGGTGELFF
.,.,TRBV11-2,CASTAADTQYF
.,.,TRBV6-1,CASGVPYEQYF
.,.,TRBV6-1,CASSEGRVGADTQYF
TRBD1,.,TRBV6-5,CASSFGTGRRSPLHF
.,.,TRBV28,CASSSKTGLGANVLTF
.,.,TRBV5-4,CASSIVLGAKEQYF
.,.,TRBV19,CASSDGNIGNTIYF
.,.,TRBV6-5,CASSLSGSSTDTQYF
.,.,TRBV5-6,CASSSTPRGSPLHF
TRBD2,few,TRBV11-2,CASSSQPRGGEQYF
.,.,TRBV7-3,CASSPAGPDTQYF
TRBD2,.,TRBV9,CASSVDPSGYYEQYF
.,.,TRBV4-1,CASSPRRGGARGYTF
.,.,TRBV13,CASSSQATGNTIYF
.,.,TRBV2,CASSELGQLYGYTF
.,.,TRBV5-1,CASSIQGNKYNEQFF
.,.,TRBV5-1,CASSLEGNLGGYTF
TRBD1,few,TRBV5-6,CASSLDGTGEVEKLFF
TRBD2,.,TRBV7-2,CASSPGLAGANTGELFF
.,.,TRBV19,CASSIAPGSNYGYTF
TRBD1,few,TRBV19,CASTTDGTGEVNEQFF
.,.,TRBV7-2,CASSPRAGTNTGELFF
TRBD1,.,TRBV5-1,CASSGTGSLNYEQYF
.,.,TRBV5-6,CASSLAKKGGEKLFF
.,.,TRBV7-9,CASSDRQNSPLHF
TRBD2,.,TRBV4-1,CASSLLGLAGNEQFF
.,few,TRBV10-3,CAIIRQPQHF
.,.,TRBV6-1,CASTQTGMSYYGYTF
TRBD1,.,TRBV19,CASSLGTVQETQYF
.,.,TRBV9,CASSVSGVNTEAFF
.,.,TRBV11-2,CASSQSGGAPWNEQFF
.,few,TRBV5-1,CASSLVQDGSYEQYF
TRBD2,.,TRBV9,CASSVAPVWRGDTDTQYF
.,.,TRBV4-1,CASRRGGSYNSPLHF
.,few,TRBV28,CASSLQGYEQYF
.,.,TRBV10-3,CAISPPAGFEQFF
.,.,TRBV7-3,CASRRSPTAADTQYF
.,.,TRBV28,CASSFGTNQPQHF
TRBD1,.,TRBV10-1,CASIKGQGRNGYTF
TRBD2,.,TRBV18,CASSPLLAATEQYF
.,.,TRBV7-3,CASSLNLARRDTQYF
TRBD2,.,TRBV30,CAWDTGTRINEQFF
TRBD2,.,TRBV7-2,CASSFVTSGQETQYF
.,.,TRBV7-9,CASSFITGPEGEKLFF
.,.,TRBV7-2,CASSIGVTQYF
.,.,TRBV6-1,CATKAAGLPNYGYTF
.,few,TRBV6-5,CASSFAPGEAFF
.,.,TRBV14,CASSQVGAPNYGYTF
TRBD1,.,TRBV11-3,CASSIGTDEQYF
.,.,TRBV7-6,CASSLAVRGGNSPLHF
TRBD2,.,TRBV19,CASSAGGGTGELFF
.,.,TRBV14,CASSHDPGLRNSPLHF
.,.,TRBV4-2,CASSQDPGTGSGNTIYF
.,.,TRBV28,CASTTGDPGTIYF
TRBD1,.,TRBV2,CASCPGQASTDTQYF
.,.,TRBV27,CASNGGTLPDTQYF